Following are 13 T cell receptor beta chains from one sample sequenced in a study of control samples from healthy donors and cancer patients. Method: immunoSEQ multiplex PCR; TCRdb's copy keeps in-frame clones and lacks some. The table includes more than 150,000 clones, 90% to 95% detected once. The sequenced sample was blood. Receptors were obtained from a woman in her 30s in good health.

The sample holds one count of this clone. This chain links TRBV4-1 with TRBJ1-2; TRBD1 might be the D (6 bases). The CDR3 is 15 amino acids. V lost 3 bases, J lost 5 bases, and 16 bases lay in between. Germline-derived CDR1 and CDR2 are MGHRA and YSYEKL. CDR3 bases: TGCGCCAGCAGCCACCCATCACAGGGCTCATATGGCTACACCTTC. This sequence encodes CASSHPSQGSYGYTF.

The chain recombines TRBV25-1 with TRBJ2-3; D is perhaps TRBD2 (7 bases). The germline V gene encodes CDR1 MGHDK and CDR2 SYGVNS. The length of the CDR3 is 17 residues. The ends were cut back, 2 bases at V and 1 base at J, with 16 bases in the middle. The CDR3 DNA reads as TGTGCCAGCAGTGAAGACCGGGGGGCTAGACGCACAGATACGCAGTATTTT. Its protein is CASSEDRGARRTDTQYF.

A single count supports this clone. The J gene is TRBJ2-5, the V gene TRBV15; no firm D call. The CDR3 length is 14 residues. CDR1 is LNHNV, CDR2 YYDKDF, per germline (reference sequence). V was pared by 3 bases and J by 3 bases, with 11 bases between. The DNA for the CDR3 is TGTGCCACCAGCAGGTCCAGATGGGAAGAGACCCAGTACTTC. Protein product: CATSRSRWEETQYF. Full variable domain (rest looked up from reference TRBV15 and TRBJ2-5): DAMVIQNPRYQVTQFGKPVTLSCSQTLNHNVMYWYQQKSSQAPKLLFHYYDKDFNNEADTPDNFQSRRPNTSFCFLDIRSPGLGDTAMYLCATSRSRWEETQYFGPGTRLLVL.

The rearrangement links TRBV5-1 to TRBJ2-3; 7 bases match TRBD1. This CDR3 spans 18 amino acids. The V gene's germline CDR1 is SGHRS and CDR2 YFSETQ. Germline trimming cut 5 bases from V and 2 bases from J; bases unmatched to any gene: 17. DNA of the CDR3: TGCGCCAGCAGATCGAGGACAGGAGGAGAGAGTGACACAGATACGCAGTATTTT. The encoded protein is CASRSRTGGESDTDTQYF. The complete variable domain, with remaining parts taken from reference TRBV5-1 and TRBJ2-3, reads KAGVTQTPRYLIKTRGQQVTLSCSPISGHRSVSWYQQTPGQGLQFLFEYFSETQRNKGNFPGRFSGRQFSNSRSEMNVSTLELGDSALYLCASRSRTGGESDTDTQYFGPGTRLTVL.

This chain uses TRBV20-1 with TRBJ2-5; D is uncertain. This CDR3 spans 11 amino acids. V lost 2 bases to trimming and J lost 5 bases, with 6 bases between them. Germline CDR1 is DFQATT and CDR2 is SNEGSKA (reference sequence). The chain's CDR3 is CSARMGETQYF. The CDR3 DNA reads TGCAGTGCTAGAATGGGGGAGACCCAGTACTTC.

The chain recombines TRBV5-1 with TRBJ2-7, with 11 bases lining up with TRBD2. The ends lost 8 bases at V and 7 bases at J; junction bases unmatched: 8. The CDR3 is made up of 13 amino acids. The germline V gene has CDR1 SGHRS and CDR2 YFSETQ. CDR3 region: CASSGTSGGEQYF. CDR3 in DNA: TGCGCCAGTTCCGGGACTAGCGGTGGGGAGCAGTACTTC.

The chain joins TRBV4-2 to TRBJ2-1; D possibly corresponds to TRBD2 (7 bases). Trimming pared 2 bases from V and 0 bases from J, leaving 23 bases between. Germline CDR1 and CDR2: LGHNA and YNFKEQ. The CDR3 runs to 20 residues. In DNA, the CDR3 is TGTGCCAGCAGCCAAAAGTCCTGGGCCCCGGGGGGCAGCTCCTACAATGAGCAGTTCTTC. Protein product: CASSQKSWAPGGSSYNEQFF.

This sequence joins TRBV5-1 and TRBJ2-3; perhaps TRBD2 as D (5 bases). From germline, CDR1 is SGHRS and CDR2 YFSETQ. This CDR3 is built from 16 residues. V shed 2 bases and J shed 2 bases, with 15 bases lying between them. CDR3 bases: TGCGCCAGCAGCTTCTGGTGGGAGCCCAACACAGATACGCAGTATTTT. It specifies CASSFWWEPNTDTQYF.

This clone came up once. The V gene is TRBV12-3 or TRBV12-4, the J gene TRBJ1-2, with a tentative D call TRBD1 (5 bases). The CDR3 has 13 amino acids. Here the CDR3 reads CVTLVGGEDGYTF. CDR3 nucleotide sequence: TGTGTCACTTTGGTCGGGGGGGAGGATGGCTACACCTTC.

The rearrangement links TRBV7-9 to TRBJ2-7; D could derive from TRBD1 or TRBD2 (5 bases each). The ends were cut back, 1 base at V and 5 bases at J, with 15 bases in the middle. CDR3 length: 15 amino acids. Germline lookup yields CDR1 SEHNR and CDR2 FQNEAQ (reference sequence). The CDR3 DNA sequence: TGTGCCAGCAGCTTAGGAGTGGTAGGGACGAACGAGCAGTACTTC. It codes for CASSLGVVGTNEQYF.

As for this clone: This sample includes further DNA sequences coding for the same CDR3. CDR3 amino acids: CASSRGSFSGNTIYF. The CDR3, as DNA: TGTGCCAGCAGTAGGGGCAGCTTCTCTGGAAACACCATATATTTT. The chain recombines TRBV2 with TRBJ1-3; maybe TRBD1 (5 bases). Deletions cut 5 bases from V and 0 bases from J, with 11 bases between. This CDR3 is built from 15 residues. CDR1 is SNHLY, CDR2 FYNNEI, per germline.

The V and J genes are TRBV18 and TRBJ1-1; TRBD1 aligns across 7 bases. Germline V gene sequence: CDR1 KGHSH, CDR2 LQKENI. This CDR3 contains 13 residues. After removal of 4 bases from V and 7 bases from J, the junction contained 6 bases not matched to a gene. The CDR3 DNA reads as TGTGCCAGCTCACTGCAGGGGGACATTGAAGCTTTCTTT. Its protein product is CASSLQGDIEAFF. Together with reference TRBV18 and TRBJ1-1, the CDR3 gives the full variable domain: NAGVMQNPRHLVRRRGQEARLRCSPMKGHSHVYWYRQLPEEGLKFMVYLQKENIIDESGMPKERFSAEFPKEGPSILRIQQVVRGDSAAYFCASSLQGDIEAFFGQGTRLTVV.

The chain links TRBV24-1 to TRBJ1-4; unclear D gene. CDR1 KGHDR and CDR2 SFDVKD come from the germline V gene. The CDR3 spans 14 residues. V dropped 3 bases and J dropped 4 bases, with 8 bases sitting between them. This chain's CDR3 is CATSDRRSNEKLFF. DNA of the CDR3: TGTGCCACCAGTGATAGACGGAGTAATGAAAAACTGTTTTTT.